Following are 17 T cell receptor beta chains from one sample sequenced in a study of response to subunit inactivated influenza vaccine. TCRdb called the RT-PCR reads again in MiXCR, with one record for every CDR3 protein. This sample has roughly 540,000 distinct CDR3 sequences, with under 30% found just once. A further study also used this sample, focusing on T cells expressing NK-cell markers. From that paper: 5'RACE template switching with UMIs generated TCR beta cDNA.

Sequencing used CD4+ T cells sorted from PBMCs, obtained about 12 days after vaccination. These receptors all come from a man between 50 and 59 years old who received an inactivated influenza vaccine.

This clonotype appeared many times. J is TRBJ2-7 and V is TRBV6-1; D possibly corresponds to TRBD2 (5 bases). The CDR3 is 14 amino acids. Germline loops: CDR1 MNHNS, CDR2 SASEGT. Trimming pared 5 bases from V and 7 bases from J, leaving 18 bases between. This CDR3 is CASSPHRAGWEQYF. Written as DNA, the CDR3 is TGTGCCAGCAGTCCCCACCGGGCGGGTTGGGAGCAGTACTTC.

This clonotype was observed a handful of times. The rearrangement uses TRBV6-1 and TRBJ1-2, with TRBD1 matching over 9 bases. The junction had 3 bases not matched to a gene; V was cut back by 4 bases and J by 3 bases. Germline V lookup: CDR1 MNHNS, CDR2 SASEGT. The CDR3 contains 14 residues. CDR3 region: CASSVRDRDYGYTF. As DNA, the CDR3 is TGTGCCAGCAGTGTCCGGGACAGGGACTATGGCTACACCTTC.

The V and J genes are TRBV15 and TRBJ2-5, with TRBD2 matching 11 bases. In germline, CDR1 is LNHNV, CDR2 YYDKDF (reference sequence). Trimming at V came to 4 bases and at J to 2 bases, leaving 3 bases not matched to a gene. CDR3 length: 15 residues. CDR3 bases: TGTGCCACCAGCACGGGACTAGCGGTTCAAGAGACCCAGTACTTC. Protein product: CATSTGLAVQETQYF.

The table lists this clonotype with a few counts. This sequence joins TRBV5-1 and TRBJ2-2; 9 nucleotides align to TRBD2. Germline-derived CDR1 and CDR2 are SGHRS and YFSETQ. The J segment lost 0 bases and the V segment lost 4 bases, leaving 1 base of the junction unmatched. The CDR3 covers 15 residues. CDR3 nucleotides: TGCGCCAGCAGCATAGCGGGGGCGAACACCGGGGAGCTGTTTTTT. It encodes CASSIAGANTGELFF.

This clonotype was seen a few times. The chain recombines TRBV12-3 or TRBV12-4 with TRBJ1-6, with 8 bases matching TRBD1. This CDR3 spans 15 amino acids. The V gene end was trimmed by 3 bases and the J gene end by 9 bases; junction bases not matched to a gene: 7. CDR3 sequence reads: CASSFGQGASSPLHF. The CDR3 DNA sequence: TGTGCCAGCAGTTTTGGGCAGGGGGCTAGTTCACCCCTCCACTTT.

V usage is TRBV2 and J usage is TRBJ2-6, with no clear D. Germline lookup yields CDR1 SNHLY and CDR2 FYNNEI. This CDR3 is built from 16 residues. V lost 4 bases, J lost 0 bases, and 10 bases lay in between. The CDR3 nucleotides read TGTGCCAGCAGTGTTCTAGAGTACTCTGGGGCCAACGTCCTGACTTTC. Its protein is CASSVLEYSGANVLTF.

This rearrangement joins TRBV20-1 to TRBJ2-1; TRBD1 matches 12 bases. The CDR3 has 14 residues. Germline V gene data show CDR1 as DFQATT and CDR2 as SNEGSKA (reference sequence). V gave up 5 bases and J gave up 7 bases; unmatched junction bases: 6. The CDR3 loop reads CSAGRDRGRNEQFF. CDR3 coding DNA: TGCAGTGCTGGCCGGGACAGGGGGCGAAATGAGCAGTTCTTC.

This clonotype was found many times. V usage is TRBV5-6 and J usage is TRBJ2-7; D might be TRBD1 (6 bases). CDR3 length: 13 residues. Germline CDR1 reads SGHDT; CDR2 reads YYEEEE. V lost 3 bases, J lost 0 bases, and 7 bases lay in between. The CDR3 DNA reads TGTGCCAGCAGCTGGGACATCTCCTACGAGCAGTACTTC. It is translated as CASSWDISYEQYF.

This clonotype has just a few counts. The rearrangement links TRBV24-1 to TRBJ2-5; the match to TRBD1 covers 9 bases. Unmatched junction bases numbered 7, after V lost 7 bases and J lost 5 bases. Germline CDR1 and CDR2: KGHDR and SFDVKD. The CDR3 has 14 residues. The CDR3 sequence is CATRRTGDSETQYF. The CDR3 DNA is TGTGCCACCAGACGGACAGGGGACTCCGAGACCCAGTACTTC.

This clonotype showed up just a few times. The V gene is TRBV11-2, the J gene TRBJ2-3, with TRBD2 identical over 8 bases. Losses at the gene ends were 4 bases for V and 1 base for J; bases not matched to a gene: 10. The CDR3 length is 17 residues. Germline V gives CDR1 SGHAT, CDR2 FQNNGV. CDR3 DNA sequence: TGTGCCAGCAGCTCCTACCTCGGGGGGGCCGGCACAGATACGCAGTATTTT. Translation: CASSSYLGGAGTDTQYF.

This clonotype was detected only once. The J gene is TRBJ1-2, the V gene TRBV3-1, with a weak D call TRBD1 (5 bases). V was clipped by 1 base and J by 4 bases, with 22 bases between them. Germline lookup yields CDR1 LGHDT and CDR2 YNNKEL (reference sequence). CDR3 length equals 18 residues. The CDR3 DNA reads TGTGCCAGCAGCCAAGTATTATTCGGGACGGCCGGGAGCTATGGCTACACCTTC. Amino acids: CASSQVLFGTAGSYGYTF.

The CDR3 coding sequence is TGTGCCAGCAGTTTAATGGGGCGTGCGGCTTTCTTT. Translated, it gives CASSLMGRAAFF. The chain recombines TRBV12-3 or TRBV12-4 with TRBJ1-1; TRBD1 might be the D (5 bases). Trimming took off 2 bases at V and 11 bases at J, with 12 bases between the two ends. The CDR3 spans 12 residues.

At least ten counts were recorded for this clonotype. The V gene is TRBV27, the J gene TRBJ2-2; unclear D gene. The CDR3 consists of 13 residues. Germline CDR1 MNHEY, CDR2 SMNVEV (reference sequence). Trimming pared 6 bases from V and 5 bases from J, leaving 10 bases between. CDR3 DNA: TGTGCCAGCAGCCCCTTTGAGACCGGGGAGCTGTTTTTT. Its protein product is CASSPFETGELFF.

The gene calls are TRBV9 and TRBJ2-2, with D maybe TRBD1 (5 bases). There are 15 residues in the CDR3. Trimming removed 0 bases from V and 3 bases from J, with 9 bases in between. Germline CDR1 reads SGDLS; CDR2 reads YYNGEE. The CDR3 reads CASSVEAGYTGELFF. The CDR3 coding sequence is TGTGCCAGCAGCGTAGAGGCAGGGTACACCGGGGAGCTGTTTTTT. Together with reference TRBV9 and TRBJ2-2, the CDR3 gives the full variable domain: DSGVTQTPKHLITATGQRVTLRCSPRSGDLSVYWYQQSLDQGLQFLIQYYNGEERAKGNILERFSAQQFPDLHSELNLSSLELGDSALYFCASSVEAGYTGELFFGEGSRLTVL.

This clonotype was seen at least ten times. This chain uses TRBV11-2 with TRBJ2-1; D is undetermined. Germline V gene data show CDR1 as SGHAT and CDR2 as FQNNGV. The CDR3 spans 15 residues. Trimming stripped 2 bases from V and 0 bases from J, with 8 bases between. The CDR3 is CASSLLGSSYNEQFF. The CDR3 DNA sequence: TGTGCCAGCAGCTTACTTGGTAGCTCCTACAATGAGCAGTTCTTC.

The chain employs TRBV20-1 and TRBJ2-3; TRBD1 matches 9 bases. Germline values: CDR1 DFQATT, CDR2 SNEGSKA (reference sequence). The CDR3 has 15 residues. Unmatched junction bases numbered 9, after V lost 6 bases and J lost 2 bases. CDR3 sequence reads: CSAHTGTGTTDTQYF. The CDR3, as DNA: TGCAGTGCCCACACGGGGACAGGGACCACAGATACGCAGTATTTT.

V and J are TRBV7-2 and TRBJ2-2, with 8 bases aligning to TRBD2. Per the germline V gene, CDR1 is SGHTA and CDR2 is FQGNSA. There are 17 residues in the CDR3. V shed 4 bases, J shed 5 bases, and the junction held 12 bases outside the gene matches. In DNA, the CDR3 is TGTGCCAGCAGCTCTAGTTCCGGGACTAGGGGGACCGGGGAGCTGTTTTTT. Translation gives CASSSSSGTRGTGELFF. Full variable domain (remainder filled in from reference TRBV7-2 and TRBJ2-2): GAGVSQSPSNKVTEKGKDVELRCDPISGHTALYWYRQSLGQGLEFLIYFQGNSAPDKSGLPSDRFSAERTGGSVSTLTIQRTQQEDSAVYLCASSSSSGTRGTGELFFGEGSRLTVL.